These T cell receptor beta chains were read from a single sample in a study of OX40 agonist ivuxolimab in advanced cancers. Sequencing used immunoSEQ multiplex PCR; TCRdb keeps in-frame clones, though not all of them. The sample comprises tens of thousands of clones, 92% of which are singletons, and around 1.1% rests with the top ten. Sequences were derived from CD4+ or CD8+ T cells sorted from blood, sampled in a trial of the OX40 agonist ivuxolimab. The receptors derive from an adult with an advanced solid tumor such as melanoma, head and neck, liver or kidney cancer. Each CDR3 is given without its conserved first and last residue. Clone size is shown for a subset of rows, as once, few, many or a class of expanded clone.

>NA|TRBV5-1|TRBJ2-2
ASSRDRTGELF
>few|TRBV7-2|TRBJ2-2
ASSLVVGHGELF
>NA|TRBV5-1|TRBJ2-1
ASSTGTGGINEQF
>NA|TRBV5-1|TRBJ2-1
ASSFASGRAWNEQF
>NA|TRBV2|TRBJ1-2
ASSDPGSYT
>NA|TRBV19|TRBJ1-4
ASSVGQGNEKLF
>NA|TRBV5-1|TRBJ1-1
ASSFSVDRGTMNTEAF
>once|TRBV15|TRBJ1-6
ATSPLGGNSPLH
>once|TRBV29-1|TRBJ2-7
SVEGGSQSQQY
>NA|TRBV7-9|TRBJ2-5
ASSFGLDSQETQY
>NA|TRBV7-2|TRBJ1-2
ASSTYIGQVEGYT
>NA|TRBV7-2|TRBJ1-4
ASSLRATNEKLF
>NA|TRBV28|TRBJ2-3
ASSSPGQLTDTQY
>few|TRBV18|TRBJ1-1
ASSPGGEATEAF